This T cell receptor beta chain is from a study of cytomegalovirus exposure and HLA in healthy donors. Study background: Sequencing of about 179 million T cells in an earlier analysis found 100 million to 140 million unique TCR beta sequences. Among the approximately 400 genotyped donors, 70% to 85% were placed in the Caucasian-associated ancestry cluster. Study-wide results and caveats: TCR beta V segments were, for the most part, productive about 87% or about 30% of the time in an earlier analysis.

Points on this clone: The antigen is undetermined.

CDR1 and CDR2 from the germline V gene are MNHNS and SASEGT. Trimming cost V 2 bases and J 1 base; bases outside gene matches: 7. The CDR3 contains 17 residues. In nominal health when sampled, donors likely had unrecorded immune exposures nonetheless. PCR amplification relied on 60 Vbeta primers (plus 13 Jbeta primers). Clones were read by immunoSEQ multiplex PCR, and TCRdb kept only the in-frame ones, dropping some. This table has around 150,000 clones, 76% appearing once. The TCR was taken from a man aged 55 to 69 in good health and CMV-seronegative. Sequencing was performed on PBMCs. The chain couples TRBV6-1 to TRBJ2-3; TRBD2 matches 9 bases. In DNA form, the CDR3 reads TGTGCCAGCAGTGAAAGGGTCCAGCGGGGGGGCACAGATACGCAGTATTTT. It yields the protein CASSERVQRGGTDTQYF.